The 4 T cell receptor beta chains given below trace back to one sample, sequenced in a study of monozygotic twins with inflammatory bowel disease. TCRdb re-called the 5' RACE reads and gives one entry per CDR3 protein, without DNA. This specimen shows more than 120,000 distinct CDR3 sequences; the ten leading clones hold about 2.6%. The sample was blood. The receptors here all came from a human donor with ulcerative colitis or Crohn's disease, or a healthy co-twin of an affected twin (not recorded which).

This rearrangement joins TRBV3-1 to TRBJ2-7; TCRdb picks TRBD1, but there is no DNA to check that call. Germline values: CDR1 LGHDT, CDR2 YNNKEL (reference sequence). This CDR3 region has 15 residues. The CDR3 here is CASSPLTGATYEQYF.

This chain connects TRBV5-4 to TRBJ1-2. Germline V gene lookup returns CDR1 SGHNT and CDR2 YYREEE (reference sequence). This CDR3 is 15 amino acids long. CDR3 protein: CASSLVTGFYYGYTF.

The V gene is TRBV5-1, the J gene TRBJ2-4; the D call from TCRdb, TRBD1, cannot be confirmed without DNA. The CDR3 spans 15 residues. Germline V lookup: CDR1 SGHRS, CDR2 YFSETQ. The CDR3 region is CASSLAPVLRDIQYF.

J is TRBJ2-2 and V is TRBV5-1. The germline gives CDR1 SGHRS, CDR2 YFSETQ. The CDR3 extends over 15 amino acids. The chain's CDR3 is CASGDTGGFAGELFF.